The 10 T cell receptor beta chains below come from one sample, sequenced in a study of identical twins (dated by TCRdb to 2016 to 2018). Receptor amplification or capture employed 5' RACE. TCRdb shows the sequencer as Illumina HiSeq 2000. In-frame beta chains were kept once TCRdb had trimmed the public reads at Q25 with fastp and called clones with MiXCR. Rows merge per CDR3 protein into single entries with the most common DNA and genes. Counted in this sample were 700,000 to 950,000 distinct CDR3 sequences; more than 9% of them appeared once. The leading ten clones occupy around 1.5% of the sample. The sample was also linked to a second study, of yellow fever vaccine responses in identical twins.

Sequencing input: PBMCs. These receptors were collected from a young woman in good health.

The chain combines TRBV5-1 with TRBJ1-1, with D possibly TRBD1 on 6 matching bases. The germline V and J ends were trimmed by 4 bases and 0 bases, with 13 bases remaining between them. This CDR3 is built from 15 residues. Germline V CDR1 and CDR2: SGHRS, YFSETQ. CDR3 in amino acids: CASSIQTGMNTEAFF. The CDR3 DNA reads as TGCGCCAGCAGCATCCAGACAGGCATGAACACTGAAGCTTTCTTT.

Only a few counts were recorded for this clonotype. This chain links TRBV5-1 with TRBJ2-1; TRBD2 is a possible D gene (5 bases). The V gene's germline CDR1 is SGHRS and CDR2 YFSETQ. CDR3 length equals 15 residues. Trimming pared 4 bases from V and 0 bases from J, leaving 11 bases between. CDR3 in DNA: TGCGCCAGCAGCCTTAGCGTTGGCTCCTACAATGAGCAGTTCTTC. Amino acid sequence: CASSLSVGSYNEQFF.

The V and J genes are TRBV4-2 and TRBJ1-5, with 8 bases that match TRBD1. The V segment lost 0 bases and the J segment 7 bases; nucleotides outside the gene matches: 8. This CDR3 has 16 residues. CDR1 is LGHNA, CDR2 YNFKEQ, per germline. The CDR3, as DNA: TGTGCCAGCAGCCAAGAAGTCAGGGGGCAGGGACAGCCCCAGCATTTT. This encodes CASSQEVRGQGQPQHF.

This chain connects TRBV14 to TRBJ1-6; D gene ambiguous. The V end lost 0 bases, the J end lost 6 bases, and 6 bases lay between the germline ends. The CDR3 extends over 14 amino acids. CDR1 and CDR2 (germline): SGHDN, FVKESK. The CDR3 sequence: CASSQETRNSPLHF. Written as DNA, the CDR3 is TGTGCCAGCAGCCAAGAAACGCGTAATTCACCCCTCCACTTT.

This clonotype was seen a handful of times. The rearrangement links TRBV2 to TRBJ1-5, with D uncertain. Germline-derived CDR1 and CDR2 are SNHLY and FYNNEI. The ends were cut back, 6 bases at V and 1 base at J, with 13 bases in the middle. CDR3 length equals 15 residues. The CDR3 DNA reads TGTGCCAGCAGGGCAGAAAAAGGCAGCAATCAGCCCCAGCATTTT. Its translation: CASRAEKGSNQPQHF.

This clonotype showed up just a few times. The chain has TRBV11-2 and TRBJ1-4, with 8 bases lining up with TRBD1. The CDR3 is 15 residues long. Germline loops: CDR1 SGHAT, CDR2 FQNNGV. V lost 5 bases and J lost 7; bases outside the gene matches: 9. The CDR3: CASSPGQGWSEKLFF. Written as DNA, the CDR3 is TGTGCCAGCAGCCCCGGACAGGGATGGAGTGAAAAACTGTTTTTT.

CDR3 coding DNA: TGTGCCAGCAGCCAAGATATGTCACAGGGGGCCAGATATGGCTACACCTTC. It yields the protein CASSQDMSQGARYGYTF. The gene calls are TRBV3-1 and TRBJ1-2; 9 bases map to TRBD1. The CDR3 contains 17 residues. V trimming: 0 bases; J trimming: 5 bases; junction bases outside the gene matches: 10. Germline values: CDR1 LGHDT, CDR2 YNNKEL (reference sequence).

The table lists this clonotype with many counts. The chain uses TRBV6-5 and TRBJ1-6; D unclear. The CDR3 has 19 residues. V was cut by 2 bases and J by 8 bases, with 25 bases left in between. Per germline, CDR1 MNHEY and CDR2 SVGAGI. The CDR3 nucleotides read TGTGCCAGCAGTTACCGTGTATCTAACGTAGGGTGGAGTTATTCACCCCTCCACTTT. Protein: CASSYRVSNVGWSYSPLHF.

V is TRBV24-1 and J is TRBJ2-3, with 9 positions matching TRBD2. The CDR3 runs 16 residues. The J segment lost 1 base and the V segment lost 4 bases, leaving 5 bases of the junction unmatched. The germline V gene encodes CDR1 KGHDR and CDR2 SFDVKD. In nucleotides, the CDR3 is TGTGCCACCAGTGACCTGACTAGCGGCCGCACAGATACGCAGTATTTT. Translated, it gives CATSDLTSGRTDTQYF.

This clonotype was seen many times. This chain connects TRBV7-3 to TRBJ2-1; D is possibly TRBD2 (6 bases). CDR1 is SGHTA, CDR2 FQGTGA, per germline. The CDR3 length is 18 residues. Deletions cut 2 bases from V and 4 bases from J, with 21 bases between. CDR3 sequence reads: CASSLEYVGGPIYNEQFF. The DNA for the CDR3 is TGTGCCAGCAGCTTAGAGTATGTGGGAGGACCCATATACAATGAGCAGTTCTTC.